This T cell receptor (beta chain) was sequenced for a study of cytomegalovirus exposure and HLA in healthy donors. Trimming left V 3 bases short and J 0 bases short, with 8 bases between. Germline V gene lookup returns CDR1 LNHDA and CDR2 SQIVND (reference sequence). This CDR3 contains 14 residues. This PCR relied on a set of 60 Vbeta primers and 13 Jbeta primers. The method was immunoSEQ multiplex PCR; TCRdb's version includes in-frame clones alone and lacks a portion of them. This sample's clone table lists 50,000 to 70,000 clones. Material: PBMCs. This chain joins TRBV19 and TRBJ1-1; D not resolved. The source of this sequence is a woman aged 18-29 years in good health and CMV-seronegative. Here the CDR3 reads CASSMGEMNTEAFF. CDR3 bases: TGTGCCAGTAGTATGGGAGAGATGAACACTGAAGCTTTCTTT.